The 6 T cell receptor beta chains below all came from one sample that was sequenced in a study of cytomegalovirus exposure and HLA in healthy donors. In the PCR, 60 Vbeta and 13 Jbeta primers were used. Some clones are missing from TCRdb's copy, which holds only in-frame ones; the method was immunoSEQ multiplex PCR. The sample includes approximately 79,000 clones, about 78% of them seen just once. The sequenced material came from PBMCs. Source of these receptors: a man aged 35 to 55 in good health and CMV-seronegative.

The chain employs TRBV9 and TRBJ2-1; 9 bases are a match to TRBD1. V gave up 7 bases and J gave up 6 bases; unmatched junction bases: 11. Germline V gene lookup returns CDR1 SGDLS and CDR2 YYNGEE. The CDR3 runs to 15 residues. CDR3: CASANYRGLSNEQFF. The CDR3 DNA reads as TGTGCCAGCGCCAATTACAGGGGGCTGAGCAATGAGCAGTTCTTC.

The J gene is TRBJ1-2, the V gene TRBV6-5; D remains ambiguous. CDR1 MNHEY and CDR2 SVGAGI come from the germline V gene. The germline V and J ends were trimmed by 8 bases and 4 bases, with 8 bases remaining between them. The length of the CDR3 is 11 residues. The CDR3 reads CASRRGYGYTF. The CDR3 nucleotides are TGTGCCAGCCGACGGGGCTATGGCTACACCTTC.

V gene TRBV19 combines with J gene TRBJ2-5; D may be TRBD1 (5 bases). The end of the DNA aligns better with TRBJ2-7, so the J call may be wrong. This CDR3 is built from 13 residues. Germline lookup yields CDR1 LNHDA and CDR2 SQIVND (reference sequence). The CDR3, as DNA: TGTGCCAGTAGTATGGACACCACCTACGAGCAGTACTTC. Its translation is CASSMDTTYEQYF.

The V and J genes are TRBV18 and TRBJ2-3, with a possible D match to TRBD2 (6 bases). The CDR3 totals 14 residues. The ends were cut back, 3 bases at V and 5 bases at J, with 12 bases in the middle. Per germline, CDR1 KGHSH and CDR2 LQKENI. CDR3 region: CASSPGTGRDTQYF. The CDR3 nucleotides read TGTGCCAGCTCACCTGGGACTGGAAGAGATACGCAGTATTTT.

This clone occurred once. The CDR3 loop is CASSFTGLGNTIYF. CDR3 nucleotide sequence: TGTGCCAGCAGCTTCACAGGGCTTGGAAACACCATATATTTT. This chain uses TRBV7-2 with TRBJ1-3; TRBD1 might be the D (6 bases). CDR3 length equals 14 residues. Trimming shortened V by 3 bases and J by 3 bases, and 9 bases separated the two germline ends. Germline values: CDR1 SGHTA, CDR2 FQGNSA.

This chain links TRBV5-6 with TRBJ2-7; the match to TRBD2 covers 7 bases. Germline trimming cut 3 bases from V and 2 bases from J; bases unmatched to any gene: 8. CDR1 is SGHDT and CDR2 is YYEEEE in the germline V gene. This CDR3 has 15 residues. The CDR3 loop reads CASSWGGEATYEQYF. In DNA form, the CDR3 reads TGTGCCAGCAGCTGGGGAGGGGAAGCTACCTACGAGCAGTACTTC.